This TCR beta chain emerged from a study of cytomegalovirus exposure and HLA in healthy donors. Note on this clone: Its antigen is unidentified.

Study-level results: Later analysis revealed greater clonal expansion in HLA-associated TCR beta chains than in equally common others.

PCR primers comprised 60 Vbeta and 13 Jbeta primers. Assay: immunoSEQ multiplex PCR; the TCRdb copy retains only in-frame clones and omits some. The sample lists roughly 110,000 clones, approximately 74% seen once, with roughly 15% in the top ten. In germline, CDR1 is SGHRS, CDR2 YFSETQ. CDR3 length: 15 residues. Between the trimmed V and J ends, which lost 4 bases and 4 bases, there was a span of 17 bases. What was sequenced was PBMCs. The TCR was taken from a woman aged 40 to 50 in good health and CMV-seropositive. This chain links TRBV5-1 with TRBJ1-2, with D tentatively TRBD1 (5 bases). CDR3 region: CASSLGDGLSYGYTF. The CDR3 coding sequence is TGCGCCAGCAGCCTGGGGGACGGACTATCCTATGGCTACACCTTC.